The following is a T cell receptor (beta chain) sequence with its context. What it recognizes is unknown. These data come from a study of naive CD8 T cells in extremely preterm neonates. The study, taken as a whole, reports: Preterm CDR3s were shorter than older groups', with fewer N additions and less trimming.

Generated by immunoSEQ multiplex PCR, the TCRdb table keeps only in-frame clones and is missing some. The sample records under 9,500 clones, about 93% being singletons. Deliveries were elective term cesareans at roughly 37-41 weeks, with no labor or membrane rupture. The specimen sequenced was naive CD8+ T cells from cord blood. This TCR came from a newborn in good health.

For the CDR3, the DNA is TGTGCCAGCAGCCCCGGCCCTAGCGGGAGGGCCGGCGGGGAGCTGTTTTTT. This encodes CASSPGPSGRAGGELFF. The chain has TRBV7-9 and TRBJ2-2, with 12 bases lining up with TRBD2. The V and J ends lost 5 bases and 7 bases, in that order; junction bases with no gene match: 11. The germline V gene encodes CDR1 SEHNR and CDR2 FQNEAQ (reference sequence). The CDR3 is made up of 17 amino acids.